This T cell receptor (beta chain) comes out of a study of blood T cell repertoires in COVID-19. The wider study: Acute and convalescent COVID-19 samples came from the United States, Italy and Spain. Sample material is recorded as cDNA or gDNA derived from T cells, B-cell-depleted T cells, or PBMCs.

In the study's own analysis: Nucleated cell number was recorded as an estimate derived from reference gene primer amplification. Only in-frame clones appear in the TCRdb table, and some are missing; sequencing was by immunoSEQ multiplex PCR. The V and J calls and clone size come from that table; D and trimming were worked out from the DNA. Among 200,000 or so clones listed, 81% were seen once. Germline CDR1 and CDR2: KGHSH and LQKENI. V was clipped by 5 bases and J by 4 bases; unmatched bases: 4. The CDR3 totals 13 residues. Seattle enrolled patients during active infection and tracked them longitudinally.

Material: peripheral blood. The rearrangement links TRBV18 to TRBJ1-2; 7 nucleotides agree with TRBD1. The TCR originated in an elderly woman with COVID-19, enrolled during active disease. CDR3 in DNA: TGTGCCAGCTCATCCGACAGGGTCTATGGCTACACCTTC. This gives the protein CASSSDRVYGYTF.